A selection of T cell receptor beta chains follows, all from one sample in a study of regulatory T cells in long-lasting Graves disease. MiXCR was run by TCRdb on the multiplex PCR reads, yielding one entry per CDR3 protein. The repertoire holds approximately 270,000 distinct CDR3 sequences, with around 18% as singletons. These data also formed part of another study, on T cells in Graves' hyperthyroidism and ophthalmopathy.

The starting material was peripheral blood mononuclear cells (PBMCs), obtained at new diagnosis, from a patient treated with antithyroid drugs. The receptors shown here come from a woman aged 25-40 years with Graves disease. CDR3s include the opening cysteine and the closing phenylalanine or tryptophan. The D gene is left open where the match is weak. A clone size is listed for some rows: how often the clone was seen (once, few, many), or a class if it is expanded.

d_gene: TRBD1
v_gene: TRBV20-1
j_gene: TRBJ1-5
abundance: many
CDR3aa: CSARETGQALIPNQPQHF
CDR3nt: TGCAGTGCTAGAGAAACGGGACAGGCCCTTATACCCAATCAGCCCCAGCATTTT

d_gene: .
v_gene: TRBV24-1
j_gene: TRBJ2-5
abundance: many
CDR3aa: CATSTGRRETQYF
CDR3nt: TGTGCCACCAGCACAGGGAGACGAGAGACCCAGTACTTC

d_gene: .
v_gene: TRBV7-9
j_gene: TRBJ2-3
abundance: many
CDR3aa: CASSFRVADTQYF
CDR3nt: TGTGCCAGCAGCTTCAGGGTAGCAGATACGCAGTATTTT

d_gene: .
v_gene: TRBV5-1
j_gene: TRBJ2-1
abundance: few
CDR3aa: CASSFFRSGEYDEQFF
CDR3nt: TGCGCCAGCAGCTTCTTTCGAAGTGGGGAGTACGATGAGCAGTTCTTC

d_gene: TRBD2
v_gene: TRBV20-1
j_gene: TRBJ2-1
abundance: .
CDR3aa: CSARLAGEINEQFF
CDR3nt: TGCAGTGCTAGGCTAGCGGGAGAGATCAATGAGCAGTTCTTC

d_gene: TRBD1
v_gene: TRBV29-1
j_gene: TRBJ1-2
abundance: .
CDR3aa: CSVEVTWTGLDHGYTF
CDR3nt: TGCAGCGTTGAAGTAACCTGGACAGGATTAGACCATGGCTACACCTTC

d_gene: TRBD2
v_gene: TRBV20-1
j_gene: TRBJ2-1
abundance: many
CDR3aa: CSARVAGVSYNEQFF
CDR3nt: TGCAGTGCTAGAGTAGCGGGGGTCTCCTACAATGAGCAGTTCTTC

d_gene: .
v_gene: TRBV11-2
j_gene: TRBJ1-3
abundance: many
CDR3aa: CASSLGARNTIYF
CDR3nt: TGTGCCAGCAGCTTAGGGGCCAGAAACACCATATATTTT

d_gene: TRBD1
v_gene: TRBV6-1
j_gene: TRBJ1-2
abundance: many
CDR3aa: CATSGQGNGYTF
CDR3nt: TGTGCCACCTCGGGACAGGGGAATGGCTACACCTTC

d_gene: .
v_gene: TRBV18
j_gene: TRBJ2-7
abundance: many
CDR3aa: CASSQYMGGSYEQYF
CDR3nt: TGTGCCAGCTCTCAATATATGGGGGGCTCCTACGAGCAGTACTTC

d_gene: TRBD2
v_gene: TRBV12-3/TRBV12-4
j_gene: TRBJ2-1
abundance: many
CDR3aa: CASSATGTSKGNEQFF
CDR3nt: TGTGCCAGCAGCGCTACCGGGACTAGCAAGGGTAATGAGCAGTTCTTC

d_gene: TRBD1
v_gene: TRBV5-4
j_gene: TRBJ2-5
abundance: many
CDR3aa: CASSLRDRAETQYF
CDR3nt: TGTGCCAGCAGCCTACGAGACAGGGCGGAGACCCAGTACTTC

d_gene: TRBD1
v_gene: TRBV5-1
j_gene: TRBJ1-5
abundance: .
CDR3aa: CASSLTGASFLPQHF
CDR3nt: TGCGCCAGCAGCTTGACAGGGGCCTCTTTTTTGCCCCAGCATTTT

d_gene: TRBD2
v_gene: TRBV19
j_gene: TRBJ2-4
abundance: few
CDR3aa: CASSKFGNSGGRGNIQYF
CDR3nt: TGTGCCAGTAGCAAATTCGGGAATAGCGGGGGCCGGGGAAACATTCAGTACTTC

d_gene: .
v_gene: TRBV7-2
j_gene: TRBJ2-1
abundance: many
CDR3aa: CASSLEGYEQFF
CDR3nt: TGTGCCAGCAGCTTAGAGGGCTATGAGCAGTTCTTC

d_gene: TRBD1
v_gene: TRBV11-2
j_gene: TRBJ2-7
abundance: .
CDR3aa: CASSFGTGRYEQYF
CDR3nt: TGTGCCAGCAGCTTTGGGACAGGGCGTTACGAGCAGTACTTC

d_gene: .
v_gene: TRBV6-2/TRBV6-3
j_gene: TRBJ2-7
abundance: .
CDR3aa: CASSYGGPSYEQYF
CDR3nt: TGTGCCAGCAGTTATGGCGGGCCCTCCTACGAGCAGTACTTC

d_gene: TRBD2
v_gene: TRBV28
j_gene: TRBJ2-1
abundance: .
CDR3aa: CASSTPGGGEQFF
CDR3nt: TGTGCCAGCAGTACGCCGGGGGGTGGCGAGCAGTTCTTC

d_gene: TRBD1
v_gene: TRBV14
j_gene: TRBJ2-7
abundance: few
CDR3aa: CASSRQGGLTYEQYF
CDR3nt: TGTGCCAGCAGCCGACAGGGGGGACTAACCTACGAGCAGTACTTC

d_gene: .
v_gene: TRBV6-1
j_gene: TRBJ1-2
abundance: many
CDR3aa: CASKTGSYYGYTF
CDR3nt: TGTGCCAGCAAAACAGGTTCATACTATGGCTACACCTTC

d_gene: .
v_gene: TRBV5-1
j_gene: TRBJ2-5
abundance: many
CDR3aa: CASSLVAGDRGETQYF
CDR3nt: TGCGCCAGCAGCTTGGTGGCAGGGGATCGAGGAGAGACCCAGTACTTC

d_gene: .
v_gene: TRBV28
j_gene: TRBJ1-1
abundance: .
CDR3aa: CASSNGGGGTEAFF
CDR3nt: TGTGCCAGCAGCAATGGGGGGGGCGGCACTGAAGCTTTCTTT

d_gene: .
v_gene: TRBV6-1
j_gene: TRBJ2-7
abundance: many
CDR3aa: CASSPGPNYEQYF
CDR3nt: TGTGCCAGCAGCCCCGGGCCCAACTACGAGCAGTACTTC

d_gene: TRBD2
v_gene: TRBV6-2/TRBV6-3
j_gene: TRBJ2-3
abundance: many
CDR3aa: CASRAASGETTDTQYF
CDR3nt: TGTGCCAGCAGGGCAGCTAGCGGGGAAACCACAGATACGCAGTATTTT

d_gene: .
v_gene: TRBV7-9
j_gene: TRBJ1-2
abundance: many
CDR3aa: CASSLAGSYGYTF
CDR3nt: TGCGCCAGCAGCTTGGCAGGCTCCTATGGCTACACCTTC

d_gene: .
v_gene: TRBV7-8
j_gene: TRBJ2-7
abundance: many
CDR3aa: CASSPARLRDEQYF
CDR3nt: TGTGCCAGCAGCCCCGCCCGGTTACGCGACGAGCAGTACTTC

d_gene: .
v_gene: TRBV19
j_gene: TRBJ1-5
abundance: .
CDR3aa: CARGSNQPQHF
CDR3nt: TGTGCCAGGGGAAGCAATCAGCCCCAGCATTTT

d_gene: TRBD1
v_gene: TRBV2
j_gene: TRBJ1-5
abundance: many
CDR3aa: CASSGIRGQGQPQHF
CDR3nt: TGTGCCAGCAGTGGTATCAGGGGGCAGGGGCAGCCCCAGCATTTT

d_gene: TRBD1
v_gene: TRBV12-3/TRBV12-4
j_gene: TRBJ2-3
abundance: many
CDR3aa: CASSFPDRGVFDTQYF
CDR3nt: TGTGCCAGCAGTTTCCCGGACAGGGGGGTTTTTGATACGCAGTATTTT

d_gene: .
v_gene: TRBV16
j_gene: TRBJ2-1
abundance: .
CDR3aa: CASSQGGPAYNEQFF
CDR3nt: TGTGCCAGCAGCCAAGGCGGTCCTGCATACAATGAGCAGTTCTTC

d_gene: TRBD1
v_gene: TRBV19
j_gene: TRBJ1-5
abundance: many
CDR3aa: CASSIGDSHNQPQHF
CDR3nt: TGTGCCAGTAGTATTGGGGACAGTCACAATCAGCCCCAGCATTTT

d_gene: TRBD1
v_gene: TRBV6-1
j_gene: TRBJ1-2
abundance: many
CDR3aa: CASTRPGTGINYGYTF
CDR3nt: TGTGCCAGCACCCGTCCCGGGACAGGGATCAACTATGGCTACACCTTC

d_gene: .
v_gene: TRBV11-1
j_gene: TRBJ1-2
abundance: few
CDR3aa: CASSPGWLGASDYGYTF
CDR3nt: TGTGCCAGCAGCCCCGGGTGGTTGGGGGCGTCGGACTATGGCTACACCTTC

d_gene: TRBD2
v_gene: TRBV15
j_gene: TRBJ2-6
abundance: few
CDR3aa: CATSGLADSGANVLTF
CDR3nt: TGTGCCACGTCGGGACTAGCGGATTCTGGGGCCAACGTCCTGACTTTC

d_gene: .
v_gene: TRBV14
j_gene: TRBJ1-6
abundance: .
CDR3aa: CASSQDHPGGSSSSYNSPLHF
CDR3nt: TGTGCCAGCAGCCAAGATCATCCGGGTGGGTCTTCTAGCTCCTATAATTCACCCCTCCACTTT

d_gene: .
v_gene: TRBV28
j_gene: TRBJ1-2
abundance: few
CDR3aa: CASSLILQGSYGYTF
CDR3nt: TGTGCCAGCAGTCTTATCTTACAGGGCTCCTATGGCTACACCTTC

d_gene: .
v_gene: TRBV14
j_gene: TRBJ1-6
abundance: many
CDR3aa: CASSHTTGVNSPLHF
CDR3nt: TGTGCCAGCAGCCACACCACAGGCGTGAATTCACCCCTCCACTTT

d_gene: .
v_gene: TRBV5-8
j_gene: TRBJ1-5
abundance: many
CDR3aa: CASSLGQTTLYQPQHF
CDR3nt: TGTGCCAGCAGCTTGGGGCAAACAACCCTGTATCAGCCCCAGCATTTT

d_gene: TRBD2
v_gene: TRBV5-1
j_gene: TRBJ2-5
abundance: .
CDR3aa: CASSQGRGGSGETQYF
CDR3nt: TGCGCCAGCAGCCAGGGGCGGGGGGGCTCGGGAGAGACCCAGTACTTC

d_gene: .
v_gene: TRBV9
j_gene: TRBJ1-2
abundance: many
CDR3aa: CASSVEGGFYGYTF
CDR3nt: TGTGCCAGCAGCGTAGAAGGCGGCTTCTATGGCTACACCTTC

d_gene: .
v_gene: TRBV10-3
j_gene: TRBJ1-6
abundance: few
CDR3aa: CAISNSQDNSPLHF
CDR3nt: TGTGCCATCAGTAACTCTCAGGATAATTCACCCCTCCACTTT

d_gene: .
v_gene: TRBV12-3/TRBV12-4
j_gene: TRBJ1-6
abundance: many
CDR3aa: CASSLTIPSTNSPLHF
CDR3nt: TGTGCCAGCAGTTTAACTATCCCCTCTACGAATTCACCCCTCCACTTT

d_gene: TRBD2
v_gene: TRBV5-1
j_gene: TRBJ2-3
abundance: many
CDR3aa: CASSLDGSGGTDTQYF
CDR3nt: TGCGCCAGCAGCTTGGATGGTAGCGGGGGCACAGATACGCAGTATTTT

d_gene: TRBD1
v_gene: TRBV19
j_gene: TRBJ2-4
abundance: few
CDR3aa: CASNRGLVGKNIQYF
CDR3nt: TGTGCCAGTAACAGGGGGCTGGTCGGCAAAAACATTCAGTACTTC

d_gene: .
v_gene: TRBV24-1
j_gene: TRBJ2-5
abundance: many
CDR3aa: CATSDSRTAGETQYF
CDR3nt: TGTGCCACCAGTGATTCCCGGACAGCTGGGGAGACCCAGTACTTC

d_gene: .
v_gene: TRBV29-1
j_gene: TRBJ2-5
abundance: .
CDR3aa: CSVEWETQYF
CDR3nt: TGCAGCGTTGAATGGGAGACCCAGTACTTC

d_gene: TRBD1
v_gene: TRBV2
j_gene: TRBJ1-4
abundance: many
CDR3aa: CASTEDRGREKLFF
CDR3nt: TGTGCCAGCACGGAGGACAGGGGGCGGGAAAAACTGTTTTTT

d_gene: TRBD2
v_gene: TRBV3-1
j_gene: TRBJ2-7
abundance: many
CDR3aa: CASSQTRTSGEQYF
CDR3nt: TGTGCCAGCAGCCAAACTAGGACTAGCGGGGAGCAGTACTTC

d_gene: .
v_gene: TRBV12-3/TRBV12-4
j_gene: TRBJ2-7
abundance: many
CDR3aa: CASFYQGTYEQYF
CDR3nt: TGTGCCAGCTTTTATCAGGGAACATACGAGCAGTACTTC

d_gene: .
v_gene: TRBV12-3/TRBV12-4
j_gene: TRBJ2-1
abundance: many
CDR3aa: CASRKGGSSYNEQFF
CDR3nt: TGTGCCAGCAGGAAGGGGGGGAGCTCCTACAATGAGCAGTTCTTC

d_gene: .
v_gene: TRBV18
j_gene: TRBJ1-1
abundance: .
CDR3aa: CASSPDRQNTEAFF
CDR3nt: TGTGCCAGCTCGCCAGACAGGCAGAACACTGAAGCTTTCTTT

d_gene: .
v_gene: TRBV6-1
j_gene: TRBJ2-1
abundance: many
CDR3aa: CASSDRTVNNEQFF
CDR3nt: TGTGCCAGCAGTGATCGGACAGTCAACAATGAGCAGTTCTTC

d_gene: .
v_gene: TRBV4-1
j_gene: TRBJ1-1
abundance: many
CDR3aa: CASSQESMNTEAFF
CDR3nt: TGCGCCAGCAGCCAAGAATCAATGAACACTGAAGCTTTCTTT

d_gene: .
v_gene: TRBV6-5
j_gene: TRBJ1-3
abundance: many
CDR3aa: CASSYSPGQENTIYF
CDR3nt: TGTGCCAGCAGTTACTCGCCAGGCCAGGAAAACACCATATATTTT

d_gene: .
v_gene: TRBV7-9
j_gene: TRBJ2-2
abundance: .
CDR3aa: CASSELGGTGELFF
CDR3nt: TGTGCCAGCAGCGAGTTAGGGGGCACCGGGGAGCTGTTTTTT

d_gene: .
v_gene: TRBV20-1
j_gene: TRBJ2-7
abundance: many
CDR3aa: CSAKEGGEQYF
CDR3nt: TGCAGTGCTAAAGAGGGGGGCGAGCAGTACTTC